Below, one T cell receptor beta chain is given with its context. Its specific antigen is unknown. No quality values exist for individual bases; no much larger clone is one base distant. Patients with autoimmune disease history or receiving systemic immunosuppression were excluded from the trial. Peripheral blood for TCR sequencing was drawn from every dose cohort at baseline, at cycle 4 day 1 and at cycle 7 day 1. Samples were obtained from an open-label, multicenter, first-in-human phase I dose-escalation trial of ivuxolimab. Adults with locally advanced or metastatic melanoma, renal cell, hepatocellular, or head and neck squamous cell carcinoma were enrolled in the trial. Before TCR sequencing, CD4+ T cells and CD8+ T cells were sorted from peripheral blood as separate populations. For sequencing of the TCRbeta CDR3 region, genomic DNA was extracted from the sorted cells. The immunoSEQ Assay was used for sequencing of TCRbeta CDR3 regions. TCRdb provides this immuneACCESS table in a form limited to in-frame rearrangements. Some clones are lacking; in checked studies, under half of them reflect an unresolved V gene, and why the rest are absent is not known. This sample comprises around 66,000 clones, around 90% of them detected only once. The ten largest clones add up to 2% to 2.5% of the sample.

This entry comes from a study of OX40 agonist ivuxolimab in advanced cancers. Study-level background: Ivuxolimab was a fully human IgG2 agonistic monoclonal antibody targeting the costimulatory receptor OX40 (CD134). A male proportion of approximately 83% and a mean age of approximately 61 years, ranging from roughly 20 to 80, were recorded for the dose-escalation cohort. Of the approximately 50 patients in dose escalation, some 19 had hepatocellular carcinoma, some 15 had melanoma, 9 had renal cell carcinoma and 9 had head and neck cancer. Three dose-escalation patients achieved partial responses, one with hepatocellular carcinoma and two with cutaneous melanoma. Intravenous ivuxolimab was administered to patients every 2 weeks at six dose levels: 0.01, 0.1, 0.3, 1.5, 3 and 10 mg/kg. The paper reports the monotherapy dose-escalation portion (N of about 47 patients) of the phase I ivuxolimab trial. Peripheral TCRbeta sequencing aimed to test whether ivuxolimab altered TCR sequence diversity and caused clonal T-cell expansion. Patients were allowed to have had prior anti-PD-1, anti-PD-L1 or anti-CTLA-4 therapy, and 40% of the dose-escalation patients had previously received checkpoint inhibitors. The research as a whole found: In partial responders in the 0.1-3.0 mg/kg groups, normalized peripheral clonal expansion was found to be among the lowest, especially among CD8+ T cells. After ivuxolimab, more expanded clones were found on average in CD8+ T cells than in CD4+ T cells. Clonal expansion of both CD4+ and CD8+ blood T cells was observed from baseline to week 6 at doses 0.1 to 3.0 mg/kg. Low levels of normalized T-cell clonal expansion were also seen in some nonresponding patients. Which antigens the clonally expanded peripheral T cells were specific for was not determined.

According to the germline V gene (reference sequence), CDR1 reads LNHDA and CDR2 reads SQIVND. At the junction V is shortened by 3 bases and J by 1 base; bases outside the gene matches: 14. The CDR3 runs 19 residues from the cysteine to the phenylalanine. The sequence is cut down to CDR3 DNA, 57 bases in frame from base 1. The sample was CD4+ or CD8+ T cells sorted from blood, taken in a trial of the OX40 agonist ivuxolimab. The chain links TRBV19 with TRBJ2-1; 8 bases in the middle match TRBD2. The receptor was isolated from an adult with an advanced solid tumor such as melanoma, head and neck, liver or kidney cancer. The CDR3 here reads CASSILTGGILLSYNEQFF. The DNA is TGTGCCAGTAGTATCTTGACGGGAGGGATACTGTTGTCCTACAATGAGCAGTTCTTC.